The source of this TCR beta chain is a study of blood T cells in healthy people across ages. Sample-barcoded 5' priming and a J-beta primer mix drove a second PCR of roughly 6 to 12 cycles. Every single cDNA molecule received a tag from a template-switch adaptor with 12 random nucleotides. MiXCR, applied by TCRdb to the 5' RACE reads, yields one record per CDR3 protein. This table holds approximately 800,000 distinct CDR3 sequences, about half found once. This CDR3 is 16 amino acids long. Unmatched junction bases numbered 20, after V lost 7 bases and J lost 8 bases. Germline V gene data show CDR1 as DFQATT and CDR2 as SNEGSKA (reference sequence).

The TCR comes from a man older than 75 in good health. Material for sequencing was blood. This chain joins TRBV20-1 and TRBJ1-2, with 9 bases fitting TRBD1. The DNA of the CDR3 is TGCAGTGGGATATTCCTGGGGACAGGGAGGTCAGGAGGCTACACCTTC. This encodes CSGIFLGTGRSGGYTF.